These 28 T cell receptor beta chains came from one sample sequenced in a study of early T cells in non-severe SARS-CoV-2 infection. One entry per CDR3 protein results from TCRdb running MiXCR on the 5' RACE reads. The sample gives 20,000 to 25,000 distinct CDR3 sequences, 4.5% to 5% of which show up once; 7.8% is in the top ten. The sample was whole blood. The receptors originated from an adult who was a healthcare worker with PCR-confirmed SARS-CoV-2 infection or an uninfected control (not recorded which).

This clonotype was observed many times. The junction departs from germline at one end; a sequencing error may be responsible. This rearrangement joins TRBV6-2 or TRBV6-3 to TRBJ1-2, with D perhaps TRBD1 (6 bases). The germline gives CDR1 MNHEY, CDR2 SVGEGT. CDR3 length: 14 residues. The DNA for the CDR3 is TGTGCCGGCAGTGGGGCAGGGGAAAACTATGGCTACACCTTC. Protein product: CAGSGAGENYGYTF.

In this sample, this clonotype is medium-sized. The V gene is TRBV28, the J gene TRBJ2-7; TRBD1 agrees at 11 bases. The CDR3 covers 15 residues. Germline V gives CDR1 MDHEN, CDR2 SYDVKM. V was clipped by 5 bases and J by 3 bases; unmatched bases: 6. CDR3: CASSVPGQGVYEQYF. The CDR3 nucleotides are TGTGCCAGCAGTGTACCGGGACAGGGGGTCTACGAGCAGTACTTC.

This clonotype is categorized as medium-sized. V usage is TRBV11-2 and J usage is TRBJ2-5; D is unclear. The CDR3 has 14 amino acids. Trimming cost V 5 bases and J 1 base, with 11 bases left between them. The germline V gene has CDR1 SGHAT and CDR2 FQNNGV. The CDR3 is CASSLPWAQETQYF. The CDR3 nucleotides read TGTGCCAGCAGCCTCCCCTGGGCCCAAGAGACCCAGTACTTC.

In this sample, this clonotype turned up many times. The chain links TRBV29-1 to TRBJ2-6; TRBD1 is a possible D gene (5 bases). Germline CDR1 reads SQVTM; CDR2 reads ANQGSEA. The germline V and J ends were trimmed by 6 bases and 1 base, with 7 bases remaining between them. The CDR3 has 13 amino acids. CDR3 sequence: CSVQGSGANVLTF. The CDR3 DNA follows: TGCAGCGTGCAGGGTTCTGGGGCCAACGTCCTGACTTTC.

The chain joins TRBV6-5 to TRBJ1-2; 7 bases fit TRBD1. This CDR3 has 15 amino acids. After removal of 2 bases from V and 2 bases from J, the junction contained 5 bases not matched to a gene. Germline CDR1 MNHEY, CDR2 SVGAGI. The CDR3 is CASSYVGTDNYGYTF. The CDR3 nucleotides are TGTGCCAGCAGTTACGTAGGGACAGACAACTATGGCTACACCTTC.

This clonotype was counted many times. CDR3 region: CASSLALAGSTDTQYF. The CDR3 coding sequence is TGCGCCAGCAGCTTGGCCCTAGCGGGGAGCACAGATACGCAGTATTTT. V and J are TRBV5-1 and TRBJ2-3, with 9 bases that match TRBD2. The CDR3 runs 16 residues. V lost 0 bases, J lost 0 bases, and 2 bases stayed unmatched. The V gene's germline CDR1 is SGHRS and CDR2 YFSETQ.

This clonotype appeared a few times. The chain has TRBV7-2 and TRBJ1-1, with a tentative D call TRBD1 (5 bases). Germline V gene data show CDR1 as SGHTA and CDR2 as FQGNSA. The CDR3 covers 13 residues. V gave up 2 bases and J gave up 6 bases, with 10 bases separating them. In DNA form, the CDR3 reads TGTGCCAGCAGCTTAAGGGGCGGTGCTGAAGCTTTCTTT. This gives the protein CASSLRGGAEAFF.

Many counts were recorded for this clonotype. The chain is built from TRBV27 and TRBJ2-7; the D is unclear. The CDR3 has 13 residues. V lost 2 bases and J 3 bases, leaving 8 bases between the germline ends. Germline CDR1 MNHEY, CDR2 SMNVEV (reference sequence). The DNA for the CDR3 is TGTGCCAGCAGTTTAGCTAACAACTACGAGCAGTACTTC. Encoded protein: CASSLANNYEQYF.

This clonotype was counted between two and nine times. The chain combines TRBV28 with TRBJ2-7, with 12 bases aligning to TRBD1. J gave up 5 bases and V 4 bases, and 6 bases lay outside the gene matches. Germline V gene sequence: CDR1 MDHEN, CDR2 SYDVKM. The CDR3 has 15 amino acids. CDR3 nucleotide sequence: TGTGCCAGCAGTTCGGGGACAGGGGGCTACGACGAGCAGTACTTC. This sequence encodes CASSSGTGGYDEQYF.

By share, this clonotype counts as medium-sized. This sequence joins TRBV20-1 and TRBJ2-3; D remains ambiguous. The CDR3 contains 13 residues. V was trimmed by 4 bases and J by 0 bases, leaving 8 bases between them. Germline V gene data show CDR1 as DFQATT and CDR2 as SNEGSKA (reference sequence). The CDR3 DNA sequence: TGCAGTGCTATTGTCACTAGCACAGATACGCAGTATTTT. This codes for CSAIVTSTDTQYF.

This clonotype was detected ten times or more. V gene TRBV5-5 combines with J gene TRBJ2-5; a weak D match, TRBD1 (5 bases). Per the germline V gene, CDR1 is SGHKS and CDR2 is YYEKEE (reference sequence). This CDR3 is built from 15 residues. Trimming took 0 bases from V and 6 from J, leaving 15 bases between them. The CDR3 nucleotides read TGTGCCAGCAGCTTGGGACAGCTACTACAGCAGACCCAGTACTTC. This sequence encodes CASSLGQLLQQTQYF. Supplemented by reference TRBV5-5 and TRBJ2-5, the full variable domain reads DAGVTQSPTHLIKTRGQQVTLRCSPISGHKSVSWYQQVLGQGPQFIFQYYEKEERGRGNFPDRFSARQFPNYSSELNVNALLLGDSALYLCASSLGQLLQQTQYFGPGTRLLVL.

In this sample, this clonotype turned up a few times. CDR3 coding DNA: TGTGCCAGCAGACCTACAGGAGGGGGTTGGGACGAGCAGTACTTC. It encodes CASRPTGGGWDEQYF. The chain carries TRBV28 and TRBJ2-7; D is tentatively TRBD1 or TRBD2 (6 bases each). Trimming removed 6 bases from V and 5 bases from J, with 20 bases in between. The germline V gene encodes CDR1 MDHEN and CDR2 SYDVKM. The length of the CDR3 is 15 residues.

This clonotype appeared many times. The CDR3 sequence is CASSLRGSISYEQYF. CDR3 nucleotide sequence: TGTGCCAGCAGCCTCAGGGGATCGATATCCTACGAGCAGTACTTC. The chain couples TRBV28 to TRBJ2-7, with D tentatively TRBD1 (6 bases). V was clipped by 6 bases and J by 1 base, with 16 bases between them. The CDR3 sequence is 15 residues long. Germline CDR1 MDHEN, CDR2 SYDVKM.

The chain combines TRBV13 with TRBJ2-3; unclear D gene. CDR1 and CDR2 (germline): PRHDT, FYEKMQ (reference sequence). V lost 1 base to trimming and J lost 6 bases, with 14 bases between them. The CDR3 has 15 amino acids. CDR3: CASSLEGEGADTQYF. Written as DNA, the CDR3 is TGTGCCAGCAGCTTAGAAGGTGAAGGAGCTGATACGCAGTATTTT.

This clonotype was seen repeatedly, ten times or more. V is TRBV11-2 and J is TRBJ2-5; 9 nucleotides line up with TRBD2. V shed 3 bases and J 5 bases; nucleotides not matched to a gene: 7. Germline loops: CDR1 SGHAT, CDR2 FQNNGV. The length of the CDR3 is 15 residues. CDR3 sequence (DNA): TGTGCCAGCAGCTTCGCGGGGGGGCTAACGGAGACCCAGTACTTC. Encoded protein: CASSFAGGLTETQYF. The variable domain in full, completed from reference TRBV11-2 and TRBJ2-5, reads EAGVAQSPRYKIIEKRQSVAFWCNPISGHATLYWYQQILGQGPKLLIQFQNNGVVDDSQLPKDRFSAERLKGVDSTLKIQPAKLEDSAVYLCASSFAGGLTETQYFGPGTRLLVL.

This clonotype was picked up many times. This rearrangement joins TRBV6-5 to TRBJ2-2; D may be TRBD1 (6 bases). Trimming took off 2 bases at V and 1 base at J, with 14 bases between the two ends. The germline gives CDR1 MNHEY, CDR2 SVGAGI. The CDR3 runs to 17 residues. As DNA, the CDR3 is TGTGCCAGCAGTTACCCGAAGTCGACAGGGAACACCGGGGAGCTGTTTTTT. It is translated as CASSYPKSTGNTGELFF.

This clonotype occurred many times. The rearrangement links TRBV5-1 to TRBJ2-2; 7 nucleotides agree with TRBD2. The CDR3 sequence is 12 residues long. Germline V gene data show CDR1 as SGHRS and CDR2 as YFSETQ. V dropped 4 bases and J dropped 6; count of bases not matched to a gene: 0. The CDR3 loop reads CASSGGAGELFF. As DNA, the CDR3 is TGCGCCAGCAGCGGGGGGGCCGGGGAGCTGTTTTTT.

This clonotype was counted ten times or more. The chain joins TRBV25-1 to TRBJ2-7; no clear D gene. Per the germline V gene, CDR1 is MGHDK and CDR2 is SYGVNS. Trimming removed 5 bases at V and 1 base at J, with 12 bases between. The CDR3 runs 14 residues. In DNA form, the CDR3 reads TGTGCCAGCAGTTACAAAATGGGGTCCTACGAGCAGTACTTC. This translates into CASSYKMGSYEQYF.

This clonotype has only a few counts. The chain employs TRBV11-2 and TRBJ2-1; 8 bases are shared with TRBD2. This CDR3 comprises 15 residues. Losses at the gene ends were 2 bases for V and 9 bases for J; bases not matched to a gene: 9. Germline CDR1 SGHAT, CDR2 FQNNGV. CDR3 nucleotide sequence: TGTGCCAGCAGCTTACTTTCTCGGGAGGGGGGTGAGCAGTTCTTC. This gives the protein CASSLLSREGGEQFF.

This clonotype was detected ten times or more. CDR3 sequence reads: CASSQGSRGDGVGYTF. The CDR3 bases are TGCGCCAGCAGCCAAGGTAGCAGGGGTGATGGGGTCGGCTACACCTTC. The chain carries TRBV4-3 and TRBJ1-2; possibly TRBD1 for D (6 bases). CDR3 length: 16 amino acids. V shed 1 base and J shed 8 bases, with 20 bases lying between them. CDR1 is LGHNA and CDR2 is YSLEER in the germline V gene.

This clonotype rates as medium-sized. The genes are TRBV12-3 or TRBV12-4 and TRBJ1-2, with a tentative D call TRBD1 (5 bases). The CDR3 has 14 amino acids. V shed 3 bases and J shed 6 bases, with 14 bases lying between them. CDR3 sequence: CASSLTAGFHGYTF. CDR3 DNA: TGTGCCAGCAGTTTGACAGCCGGGTTTCATGGCTACACCTTC.

This clonotype was counted only a few times. The chain recombines TRBV18 with TRBJ2-7, with D possibly matching TRBD2 (6 bases). The CDR3 contains 14 residues. Between the trimmed V and J ends, which lost 4 bases and 6 bases, there was a span of 16 bases. CDR1 is KGHSH, CDR2 LQKENI, per germline. The CDR3 here is CASSRKPGLGEQYF. CDR3 sequence (DNA): TGTGCCAGCTCACGGAAACCGGGACTCGGCGAGCAGTACTTC.

Ten or more counts support this clonotype. This chain uses TRBV2 with TRBJ2-2, with no clear D. The ends were cut back, 7 bases at V and 6 bases at J, with 18 bases in the middle. The CDR3 contains 15 residues. Germline loops: CDR1 SNHLY, CDR2 FYNNEI. CDR3 in amino acids: CASNIEPSFPGELFF. In nucleotides, the CDR3 is TGTGCCAGCAATATCGAGCCCTCGTTCCCCGGGGAGCTGTTTTTT.

This clonotype was seen at least ten times. The chain employs TRBV7-2 and TRBJ2-5, with D unresolved. The germline gives CDR1 SGHTA, CDR2 FQGNSA. Trimming stripped 2 bases from V and 1 base from J, with 8 bases between. This CDR3 is built from 14 residues. CDR3 sequence: CASSLNAGQETQYF. The CDR3 DNA reads TGTGCCAGCAGCTTAAATGCAGGCCAAGAGACCCAGTACTTC.

This clonotype has just one count. The rearrangement links TRBV20-1 to TRBJ2-5; D is uncertain. The V end lost 0 bases, the J end lost 0 bases, and 11 bases lay between the germline ends. The CDR3 loop spans 15 amino acids. Looked up from germline, CDR1 is DFQATT and CDR2 is SNEGSKA (reference sequence). CDR3 sequence (DNA): TGCAGTGCTAGAGATGGACGGCGCGACCAAGAGACCCAGTACTTC. Its protein product is CSARDGRRDQETQYF.

A remark on this clonotype: One base away lies a much larger clone, so this may be a sequencing read error. The rearrangement uses TRBV7-6 and TRBJ1-4, with unresolved D. The V gene lost 1 base and the J gene lost 10 bases, with 13 bases spanning the gap. Germline CDR1 is SGHVS and CDR2 is FNYEAQ. This CDR3 has 14 amino acids. The CDR3 DNA follows: TGTGCCAGCAGCTTAGTCTTCCAGGATGGAAAACTGTTTTTT. This sequence encodes CASSLVFQDGKLFF.

This clonotype was seen a few times. V and J are TRBV24-1 and TRBJ2-1; 8 bases agree with TRBD1. The germline gives CDR1 KGHDR, CDR2 SFDVKD. CDR3 length: 14 residues. V shed 6 bases, J shed 8 bases, and the junction held 8 bases outside the gene matches. The CDR3 sequence is CATSNQGAGDEQFF. In DNA form, the CDR3 reads TGTGCCACCAGTAACCAGGGGGCTGGGGATGAGCAGTTCTTC.

This clonotype occurred a few times. The chain recombines TRBV5-6 with TRBJ1-2; D is ambiguous. This CDR3 spans 13 amino acids. Germline loops: CDR1 SGHDT, CDR2 YYEEEE. Trimming removed 6 bases at V and 4 bases at J, with 13 bases between. DNA of the CDR3: TGTGCCAGCAATGTAAAAGGAGGCTATGGCTACACCTTC. Translating gives CASNVKGGYGYTF. Together with reference TRBV5-6 and TRBJ1-2, the CDR3 gives the full variable domain: DAGVTQSPTHLIKTRGQQVTLRCSPKSGHDTVSWYQQALGQGPQFIFQYYEEEERQRGNFPDRFSGHQFPNYSSELNVNALLLGDSALYLCASNVKGGYGYTFGSGTRLTVV.